One and the same sample provided the 11 T cell receptor beta chains below, sequenced in a study of tumor and adjacent non-tumor tissue in lung cancer. The library came from three nested PCR rounds adapted from ARM-PCR protocols. TCRdb re-called the multiplex PCR reads with MiXCR, one entry per CDR3 protein. Altogether about 76,000 distinct CDR3 sequences are present, around 70% being singletons, with the ten largest covering around 12%. The template was RNA from unsorted bulk tissue. Sequenced input: lung tumor tissue. All receptors derive from a woman aged 70 to 79 with non-small cell lung cancer.

CDR3 in amino acids: CASSLGQVEAFF. Written as DNA, the CDR3 is TGCGCCAGCAGCTTGGGACAGGTGGAAGCTTTCTTT. The chain joins TRBV5-1 to TRBJ1-1, with TRBD1 as a possible D gene (6 bases). Germline V gives CDR1 SGHRS, CDR2 YFSETQ. With 0 bases removed from V and 8 bases from J, the gap between germline ends came to 8 bases. CDR3 length equals 12 residues.

This clonotype was seen only once. Compared with germline, one end of the junction differs, possibly owing to a read error. This chain uses TRBV20-1 with TRBJ2-6; TRBD1 aligns across 11 bases. Per germline, CDR1 DFQATT and CDR2 SNEGSKA (reference sequence). The CDR3 runs to 20 residues. CDR3 DNA sequence: TGCAGTGCTACCCTCCTTACCCCGGGACAGGGGGTCTCTGGGGCCAACGTCCTGATTTTC. The encoded protein is CSATLLTPGQGVSGANVLIF.

In its sample, this clonotype was seen many times. The chain carries TRBV20-1 and TRBJ1-2; D remains ambiguous. V was cut by 6 bases and J by 5 bases, with 10 bases left in between. Per germline, CDR1 DFQATT and CDR2 SNEGSKA (reference sequence). This CDR3 region has 11 residues. The CDR3 is CSADRGYGYTF. For the CDR3, the DNA is TGCAGTGCCGACCGGGGATATGGCTACACCTTC.

Relative to its sample, this clonotype is medium-sized. This chain uses TRBV5-5 with TRBJ2-7; no clear D. The CDR3 extends over 15 amino acids. Trimming cost V 0 bases and J 0 bases, with 10 bases left between them. The V gene's germline CDR1 is SGHKS and CDR2 YYEKEE (reference sequence). The DNA for the CDR3 is TGTGCCAGCAGCTTGGGATCACGGGTCTCCTACGAGCAGTACTTC. It translates to CASSLGSRVSYEQYF.

Details on this clonotype: A single base separates this from a much larger clone, so it may be a read error. The chain is built from TRBV30 and TRBJ2-2; perhaps D is TRBD1 or TRBD2 (5 bases each). The V gene lost 4 bases and the J gene lost 4 bases, with 19 bases spanning the gap. CDR3 length: 16 residues. Germline-derived CDR1 and CDR2 are GTSNPN and SVGIG (reference sequence). As DNA, the CDR3 is TGTGCCTGGACTGTCCGGGCGGAGAGGGGCACCGGGGAGCTGTTTTTT. It yields the protein CAWTVRAERGTGELFF.

Only a few counts were recorded for this clonotype. One end of the junction fails to match germline, which may point to a read error. The V call is TRBV6-2 or TRBV6-3, the J call TRBJ2-2, with a possible D match to TRBD1 (6 bases). There are 15 residues in the CDR3. Per the germline V gene, CDR1 is MNHEY and CDR2 is SVGEGT. CDR3 loop: CASSDTGSQDGELFF. CDR3 sequence (DNA): TGTGCAAGCAGTGACACAGGGAGTCAGGACGGGGAGCTGTTTTTT.

The chain joins TRBV12-3 or TRBV12-4 to TRBJ1-5; the D gene is possibly TRBD1 (5 bases). V lost 5 bases, J lost 10 bases, and 24 bases lay in between. The CDR3 length is 16 residues. The CDR3 DNA follows: TGTGCCAGCAGTAAAACAGGATTGAGTGGAAATCTACCCCAGCATTTT. Residues: CASSKTGLSGNLPQHF.

This clonotype occurred once. A junction boundary mismatches the germline segment, possibly from a read error. V gene TRBV6-5 combines with J gene TRBJ1-3, with D possibly being TRBD1 (5 bases). In germline, CDR1 is MNHEY, CDR2 SVGAGI. The CDR3 consists of 15 residues. CDR3 sequence: CVSSAGCYSGNTIYF. In DNA, the CDR3 is TGTGTCAGCAGTGCAGGGTGTTACTCTGGAAACACCATATATTTT.

A word on this clonotype: This likely comes from a read error, as the CDR3 has no conserved phenylalanine or tryptophan at its end. This chain uses TRBV6-1 with TRBJ2-7; tentative D call: TRBD2 (5 bases). Germline V gene data show CDR1 as MNHNS and CDR2 as SASEGT. V lost 5 bases and J 3 bases, leaving 20 bases between the germline ends. The CDR3 consists of 16 residues. The CDR3 nucleotides read TGTGCCAGCAGTCAGCCTTCTTCTGGCGGGTACTACGAGCAGTACTCC. Translation: CASSQPSSGGYYEQYS.

Notes on this clonotype: Compared with germline, one end of the junction differs, possibly owing to a read error. This chain uses TRBV29-1 with TRBJ1-1; TRBD1 agrees at 7 bases. CDR1 is SQVTM, CDR2 ANQGSEA, per germline. This CDR3 has 13 residues. The CDR3 DNA reads as TGCAGTGTTGAAGAGACAGGGCAGTGTGAAGCTTTCTTT. This encodes CSVEETGQCEAFF.

This clonotype was observed many times. This chain connects TRBV6-1 to TRBJ1-4, with TRBD1 identical over 10 bases. The CDR3 is 16 amino acids. The ends lost 4 bases at V and 8 bases at J; junction bases unmatched: 10. Germline-derived CDR1 and CDR2 are MNHNS and SASEGT. Written as DNA, the CDR3 is TGTGCCAGCAGTGTCGAGGGACAGGGGATAAACGAAAAACTGTTTTTT. Its protein product is CASSVEGQGINEKLFF.